Listed below are T cell receptor beta chains from one sample, sequenced in a study of post-analysis software for immune sequencing data. TCRdb redid the calling of the PCR reads with MiXCR, one entry per CDR3 protein. The sample contains 750,000 to 900,000 distinct CDR3 sequences, around 45% of which appear only once. Sequencing was done on a sample of blood. Every receptor here comes from a girl aged 5 to 17 with multiple sclerosis. The CDR3 runs from the conserved cysteine through the conserved F or W. Fields, in order: D gene, V gene, clone size, J gene, CDR3 protein, CDR3 DNA. The D gene is left open where the match is weak. Part of the rows lack a size; the others show once, few, many or a class for expanded clones.

TRBD2	TRBV27	few	TRBJ2-1	CASYQASGGSDEQFF	TGTGCCAGCTACCAAGCCTCGGGAGGTTCGGATGAGCAGTTCTTC
.	TRBV7-6	.	TRBJ2-7	CASSSTLQSEQYF	TGTGCCAGCAGCTCTACCCTCCAGTCCGAGCAGTACTTC
.	TRBV12-3/TRBV12-4	.	TRBJ2-7	CASTRLGGTYEQYF	TGTGCCAGCACACGACTAGGAGGAACCTACGAGCAGTACTTC
.	TRBV4-1	few	TRBJ2-1	CASSQDVQRYNEQFF	TGCGCCAGCAGCCAAGACGTTCAGCGGTACAATGAGCAGTTCTTC
.	TRBV29-1	.	TRBJ2-3	CSVGGIRGDTQYF	TGCAGCGTTGGCGGGATTAGGGGAGATACGCAGTATTTT
TRBD1	TRBV20-1	.	TRBJ2-7	CSARPGGYEQYF	TGCAGTGCTAGGCCAGGGGGATACGAGCAGTACTTC
.	TRBV5-1	.	TRBJ1-1	CASSLRTDGLGGAFF	TGCGCCAGCAGCTTAAGAACGGACGGACTGGGGGGAGCTTTCTTT
TRBD1	TRBV5-1	.	TRBJ2-3	CASSWTGVFTDTQYF	TGCGCCAGCAGCTGGACAGGGGTTTTCACAGATACGCAGTATTTT
TRBD1	TRBV4-1	.	TRBJ2-7	CASKTSVTGAPYEQYF	TGCGCCAGCAAAACTTCGGTAACAGGGGCCCCCTACGAGCAGTACTTC
.	TRBV3-1	many	TRBJ2-7	CASSSIYEQYF	TGTGCCAGCAGCTCCATCTACGAGCAGTACTTC
.	TRBV28	.	TRBJ2-2	CASSLRGELFF	TGTGCCAGCAGTTTACGTGGGGAGCTGTTTTTT
TRBD2	TRBV7-2	.	TRBJ2-1	CASSRTSGSRNEQFF	TGTGCCAGCAGCCGGACTAGCGGTTCCCGCAATGAGCAGTTCTTC
TRBD1	TRBV20-1	once	TRBJ1-4	CSAGDRGDEKLFF	TGCAGTGCAGGGGACAGGGGTGATGAAAAACTGTTTTTT
.	TRBV10-3	few	TRBJ2-7	CAIGPGSYEQYF	TGTGCCATCGGTCCAGGATCCTACGAGCAGTACTTC
.	TRBV6-6	few	TRBJ1-4	CASSYGDKTNEKLFF	TGTGCCAGCAGTTACGGGGACAAGACTAATGAAAAACTGTTTTTT
.	TRBV5-1	.	TRBJ2-1	CASSLVGLARSSYNEQFF	TGCGCCAGCAGCTTGGTCGGTTTAGCTAGGAGCTCCTACAATGAGCAGTTCTTC
.	TRBV12-3/TRBV12-4	.	TRBJ2-7	CASRPTAGAPSYEQYF	TGTGCCAGCAGACCTACCGCAGGGGCCCCCTCCTACGAGCAGTACTTC